Listed below are T cell receptor beta chains from one sample, sequenced in a study of cytomegalovirus exposure and HLA in healthy donors. The method was immunoSEQ multiplex PCR; TCRdb's version includes in-frame clones alone and lacks a portion of them. The sample holds about 190,000 clones, roughly 73% seen once. What was sequenced was PBMCs. The receptors shown here come from a woman under 40 in good health and CMV-seronegative. Both conserved end residues are part of each CDR3. D genes are given only for firm matches. The size field is filled for only some rows; it gives once, few, many or a size class.

J: TRBJ2-4
size: -
V: TRBV7-9
D: -
CDR3: CSSSLSHGGAKNIQYF
DNA: TGTTCCAGCAGCCTATCCCATGGAGGGGCCAAAAACATTCAGTACTTC

J: TRBJ2-7
size: -
V: TRBV6-6
D: -
CDR3: CASSEPEGQIVYEQYF
DNA: TGTGCCAGCAGCGAGCCGGAAGGACAGATCGTCTACGAGCAGTACTTC

J: TRBJ1-1
size: -
V: TRBV19
D: -
CDR3: CASSITRQNTEAFF
DNA: TGTGCCAGTAGTATAACGCGACAGAACACTGAAGCTTTCTTT

J: TRBJ2-7
size: -
V: TRBV5-1
D: TRBD1
CDR3: CASSDRDRGTYEQYF
DNA: TGCGCCAGCAGCGACCGGGACAGGGGGACCTACGAGCAGTACTTC

J: TRBJ1-1
size: -
V: TRBV7-3
D: TRBD1
CDR3: CASSSPDRGNTEAFF
DNA: TGTGCCAGCAGCTCCCCAGACAGGGGGAACACTGAAGCTTTCTTT

J: TRBJ2-7
size: -
V: TRBV19
D: TRBD1
CDR3: CASSTRPGQSYEQYF
DNA: TGTGCCAGTAGTACCAGACCGGGACAGTCCTACGAGCAGTACTTC

J: TRBJ2-7
size: -
V: TRBV7-9
D: TRBD1
CDR3: CASSPNDRGYEQYF
DNA: TGTGCCAGCAGCCCAAACGACAGGGGCTACGAGCAGTACTTC

J: TRBJ2-2
size: -
V: TRBV7-6
D: TRBD2
CDR3: CASSLGRREEPGELFF
DNA: TGTGCCAGCAGCTTAGGTCGGCGGGAGGAACCCGGGGAGCTGTTTTTT

J: TRBJ1-2
size: -
V: TRBV2
D: -
CDR3: CASSEVLSVANYGYTF
DNA: TGTGCCAGCAGTGAAGTCTTGTCGGTAGCTAACTATGGCTACACCTTC

J: TRBJ2-4
size: -
V: TRBV7-9
D: TRBD1
CDR3: CASSSPADRELAKNIQYF
DNA: TGTGCCAGCAGCTCGCCCGCGGACAGGGAACTAGCCAAAAACATTCAGTACTTC

J: TRBJ2-7
size: -
V: TRBV27
D: -
CDR3: CASSYRASGHYEQYF
DNA: TGTGCCAGCAGTTACCGGGCGTCAGGACATTACGAGCAGTACTTC

J: TRBJ2-7
size: -
V: TRBV11-2
D: -
CDR3: CASRGDFSYEQYF
DNA: TGTGCCAGCAGGGGGGACTTTTCCTACGAGCAGTACTTC

J: TRBJ2-1
size: -
V: TRBV11-2
D: -
CDR3: CASSLSGNEQFF
DNA: TGTGCCAGCAGCTTAAGCGGAAATGAGCAGTTCTTC

J: TRBJ2-5
size: few
V: TRBV5-1
D: TRBD1
CDR3: CASSLLQGGEQYF
DNA: TGCGCCAGCAGCTTGTTACAGGGGGGAGAGCAGTACTTC

J: TRBJ1-1
size: -
V: TRBV19
D: -
CDR3: CASSKRYADTEAFF
DNA: TGTGCCAGTTCAAAACGTTACGCGGACACTGAAGCTTTCTTT

J: TRBJ1-2
size: -
V: TRBV13
D: -
CDR3: CASSPRAGRGKGYTF
DNA: TGTGCCAGCAGCCCTCGGGCCGGAAGAGGGAAGGGCTACACCTTC

J: TRBJ1-1
size: -
V: TRBV9
D: -
CDR3: CASSGPGGPMNTEAFF
DNA: TGTGCCAGCAGCGGCCCAGGAGGACCCATGAACACTGAAGCTTTCTTT

J: TRBJ1-1
size: few
V: TRBV2
D: -
CDR3: CASSQWHPGAFF
DNA: TGTGCCAGCAGCCAGTGGCACCCGGGGGCTTTCTTT

J: TRBJ1-1
size: few
V: TRBV14
D: -
CDR3: CASSQDRGRRSEAFF
DNA: TGTGCCAGCAGCCAAGATCGGGGGAGACGGAGTGAAGCTTTCTTT

J: TRBJ2-2
size: few
V: TRBV5-6
D: TRBD1
CDR3: CASSAGQGPNTGELFF
DNA: TGTGCCAGCAGCGCGGGACAGGGACCTAACACCGGGGAGCTGTTTTTT

J: TRBJ1-5
size: -
V: TRBV6-1
D: TRBD1
CDR3: CASRLGQLNQPQHF
DNA: TGTGCCAGCAGGCTGGGACAGTTAAATCAGCCCCAGCATTTT

J: TRBJ1-5
size: few
V: TRBV6-1
D: -
CDR3: CASNPARVYQPQHF
DNA: TGTGCCAGCAATCCGGCCAGGGTATATCAGCCCCAGCATTTT

J: TRBJ1-4
size: once
V: TRBV2
D: -
CDR3: CASSEYKEGRRDEKLFF
DNA: TGTGCCAGCAGTGAATACAAAGAGGGGAGGAGGGATGAAAAACTGTTTTTT

J: TRBJ1-2
size: -
V: TRBV5-6
D: TRBD1
CDR3: CASSTGTGSRGYTF
DNA: TGTGCCAGCAGCACCGGGACAGGGTCCCGCGGCTACACCTTC

J: TRBJ2-6
size: -
V: TRBV7-8
D: TRBD1
CDR3: CASSLVRTGTAGANVLTF
DNA: TGTGCCAGCAGCTTAGTCCGGACAGGGACTGCTGGGGCCAACGTCCTGACTTTC

J: TRBJ2-3
size: -
V: TRBV19
D: -
CDR3: CASSIKPQRVVTDTQYF
DNA: TGTGCCAGTAGTATTAAACCCCAGCGGGTGGTCACAGATACGCAGTATTTT

J: TRBJ2-1
size: -
V: TRBV7-2
D: TRBD2
CDR3: CASSSPSGASSYNEQFF
DNA: TGTGCCAGCAGCTCACCTAGCGGGGCTAGCTCCTACAATGAGCAGTTCTTC

J: TRBJ2-5
size: -
V: TRBV4-1
D: -
CDR3: CASSQVSGAIETQYF
DNA: TGCGCCAGCAGCCAAGTGTCTGGGGCTATCGAGACCCAGTACTTC

J: TRBJ1-3
size: once
V: TRBV4-1
D: -
CDR3: CASSQDLRGNSGNTIYF
DNA: TGCGCCAGCAGCCAAGATCTCAGGGGTAACTCTGGAAACACCATATATTTT

J: TRBJ2-5
size: once
V: TRBV6-1
D: -
CDR3: CASSEFEQTQYF
DNA: TGTGCCAGCAGTGAATTCGAGCAGACCCAGTACTTC

J: TRBJ2-1
size: -
V: TRBV2
D: TRBD2
CDR3: CASSQRGGYNEQFF
DNA: TGTGCCAGCTCCCAGCGGGGGGGATACAATGAGCAGTTCTTC

J: TRBJ2-7
size: -
V: TRBV5-6
D: -
CDR3: CASSLATGTFTYEQYF
DNA: TGTGCCAGCAGCTTGGCGACAGGTACCTTTACCTACGAGCAGTACTTC

J: TRBJ1-2
size: -
V: TRBV7-9
D: -
CDR3: CASSRTDPYGYTF
DNA: TGTGCCAGCAGCCGCACAGACCCCTATGGCTACACCTTC

J: TRBJ1-1
size: -
V: TRBV19
D: TRBD1
CDR3: CASQTGGDTEAFF
DNA: TGTGCCAGCCAGACAGGGGGCGACACTGAAGCTTTCTTT

J: TRBJ2-1
size: once
V: TRBV6-1
D: TRBD2
CDR3: CASNLAGGYNEQFF
DNA: TGTGCCAGCAACCTAGCGGGGGGGTACAATGAGCAGTTCTTC

J: TRBJ1-3
size: -
V: TRBV6-5
D: -
CDR3: CASRGTGNTIYF
DNA: TGTGCCAGCAGGGGCACTGGAAACACCATATATTTT

J: TRBJ2-1
size: -
V: TRBV25-1
D: -
CDR3: CASSPDSYNEQFF
DNA: TGTGCCAGCAGCCCCGACAGTTACAATGAGCAGTTCTTC

J: TRBJ1-1
size: -
V: TRBV15
D: -
CDR3: CATSRDVASEAFF
DNA: TGTGCCACCAGCAGAGATGTGGCATCTGAAGCTTTCTTT

J: TRBJ1-2
size: -
V: TRBV19
D: TRBD1
CDR3: CASSRQGTYGYTF
DNA: TGTGCCAGTAGTCGACAGGGTACCTATGGCTACACCTTC

J: TRBJ2-6
size: -
V: TRBV29-1
D: -
CDR3: CSVYSLGANVLTF
DNA: TGCAGCGTTTATTCCCTTGGGGCCAACGTCCTGACTTTC